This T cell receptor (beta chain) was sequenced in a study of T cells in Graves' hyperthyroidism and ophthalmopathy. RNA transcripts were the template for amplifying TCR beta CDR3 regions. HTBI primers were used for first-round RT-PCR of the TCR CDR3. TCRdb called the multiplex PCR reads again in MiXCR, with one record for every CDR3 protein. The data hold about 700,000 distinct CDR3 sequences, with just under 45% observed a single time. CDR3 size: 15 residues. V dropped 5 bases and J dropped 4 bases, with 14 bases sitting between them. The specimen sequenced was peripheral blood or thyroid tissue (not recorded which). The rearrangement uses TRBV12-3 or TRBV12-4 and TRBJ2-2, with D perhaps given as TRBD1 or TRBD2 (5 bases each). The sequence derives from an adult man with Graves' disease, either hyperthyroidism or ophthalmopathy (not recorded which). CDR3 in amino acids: CASSEQGRGTGELFF. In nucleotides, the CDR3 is TGTGCCAGCAGTGAGCAGGGACGTGGCACCGGGGAGCTGTTTTTT.